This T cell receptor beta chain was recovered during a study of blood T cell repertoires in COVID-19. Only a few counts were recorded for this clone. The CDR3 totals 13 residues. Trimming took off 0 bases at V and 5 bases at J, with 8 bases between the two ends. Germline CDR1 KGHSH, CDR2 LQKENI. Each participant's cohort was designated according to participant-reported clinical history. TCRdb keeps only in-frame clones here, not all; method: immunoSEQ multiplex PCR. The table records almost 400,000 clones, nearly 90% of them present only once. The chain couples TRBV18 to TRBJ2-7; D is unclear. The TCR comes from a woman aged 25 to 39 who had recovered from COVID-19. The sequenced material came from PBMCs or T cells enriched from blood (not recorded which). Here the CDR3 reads CASSPPISNEQYF. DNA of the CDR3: TGTGCCAGCTCACCACCCATTTCCAACGAGCAGTACTTC.